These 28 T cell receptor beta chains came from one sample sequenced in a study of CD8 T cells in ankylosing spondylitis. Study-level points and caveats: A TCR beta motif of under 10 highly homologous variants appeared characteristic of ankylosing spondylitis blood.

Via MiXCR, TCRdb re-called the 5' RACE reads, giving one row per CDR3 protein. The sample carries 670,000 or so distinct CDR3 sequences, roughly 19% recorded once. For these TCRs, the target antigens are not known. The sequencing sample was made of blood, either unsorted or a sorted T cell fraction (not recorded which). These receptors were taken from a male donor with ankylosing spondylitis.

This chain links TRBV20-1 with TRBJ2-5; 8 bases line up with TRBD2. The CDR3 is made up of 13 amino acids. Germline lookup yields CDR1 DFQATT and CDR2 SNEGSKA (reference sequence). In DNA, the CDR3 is TGCACGGCGGGAGGACTGGGGGGCGAGACCCAGTACTTC. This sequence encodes CTAGGLGGETQYF.

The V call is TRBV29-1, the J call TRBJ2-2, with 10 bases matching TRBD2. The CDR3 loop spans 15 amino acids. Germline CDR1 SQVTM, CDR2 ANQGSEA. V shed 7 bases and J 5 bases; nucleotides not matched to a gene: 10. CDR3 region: CSAEPSGSGTGELFF. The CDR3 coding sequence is TGCAGCGCCGAACCTAGCGGGAGCGGTACCGGGGAGCTGTTTTTT.

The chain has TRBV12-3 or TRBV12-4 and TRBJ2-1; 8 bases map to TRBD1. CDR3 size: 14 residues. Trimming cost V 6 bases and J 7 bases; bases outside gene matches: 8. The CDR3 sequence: CASSYTTGGNEQFF. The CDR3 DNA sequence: TGTGCCAGCAGCTACACCACAGGGGGGAATGAGCAGTTCTTC.

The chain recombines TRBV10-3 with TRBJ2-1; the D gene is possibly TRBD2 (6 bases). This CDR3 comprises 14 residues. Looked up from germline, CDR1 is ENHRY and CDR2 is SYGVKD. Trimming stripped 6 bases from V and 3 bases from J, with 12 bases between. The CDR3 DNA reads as TGTGCCATCAGGTCCGCTAGCGACTACAATGAGCAGTTCTTC. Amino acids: CAIRSASDYNEQFF.

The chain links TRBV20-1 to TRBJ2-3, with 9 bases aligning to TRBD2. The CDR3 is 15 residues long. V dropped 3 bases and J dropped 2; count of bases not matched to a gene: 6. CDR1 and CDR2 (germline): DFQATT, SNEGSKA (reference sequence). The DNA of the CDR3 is TGCAGTGCTAGCAGCGCGGGGGGGCTCACAGATACGCAGTATTTT. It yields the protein CSASSAGGLTDTQYF.

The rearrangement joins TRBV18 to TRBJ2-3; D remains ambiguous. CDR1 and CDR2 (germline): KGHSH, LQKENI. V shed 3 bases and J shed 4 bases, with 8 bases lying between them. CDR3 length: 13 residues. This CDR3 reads CASSPVVSDTQYF. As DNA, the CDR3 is TGTGCCAGCTCACCCGTCGTCTCAGATACGCAGTATTTT.

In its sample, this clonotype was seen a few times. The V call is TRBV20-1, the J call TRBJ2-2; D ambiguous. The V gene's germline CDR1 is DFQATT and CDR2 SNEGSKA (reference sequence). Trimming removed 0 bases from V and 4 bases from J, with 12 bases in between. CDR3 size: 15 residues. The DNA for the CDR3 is TGCAGTGCTAGAGAGTCCCATAAGTTCACCGGGGAGCTGTTTTTT. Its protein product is CSARESHKFTGELFF.

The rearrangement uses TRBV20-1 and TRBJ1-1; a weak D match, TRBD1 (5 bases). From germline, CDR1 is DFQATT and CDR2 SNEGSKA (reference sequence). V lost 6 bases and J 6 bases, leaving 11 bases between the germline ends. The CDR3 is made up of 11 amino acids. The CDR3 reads CSARGLSEAFF. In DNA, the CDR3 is TGCAGTGCGAGGGGTTTGTCTGAAGCTTTCTTT.

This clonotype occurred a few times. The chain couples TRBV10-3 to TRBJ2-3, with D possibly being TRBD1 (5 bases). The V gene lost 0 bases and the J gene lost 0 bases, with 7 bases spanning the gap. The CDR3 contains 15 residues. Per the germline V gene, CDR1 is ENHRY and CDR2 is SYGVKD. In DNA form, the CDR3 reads TGTGCCATCAGTGAGTCAGACAGCAGCACAGATACGCAGTATTTT. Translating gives CAISESDSSTDTQYF.

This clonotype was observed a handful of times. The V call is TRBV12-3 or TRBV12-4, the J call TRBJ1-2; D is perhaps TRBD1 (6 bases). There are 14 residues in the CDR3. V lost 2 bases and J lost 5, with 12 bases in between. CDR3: CASSLQDRPYGYTF. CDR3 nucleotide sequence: TGTGCCAGCAGTTTACAGGACAGACCGTATGGCTACACCTTC.

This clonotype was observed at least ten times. This CDR3 is CATSRGSLGELFF. In DNA, the CDR3 is TGTGCCACCAGCAGAGGGTCTCTCGGGGAGCTGTTTTTT. This chain joins TRBV15 and TRBJ2-2, with D hard to call. V dropped 1 base and J dropped 7 bases, with 7 bases sitting between them. The CDR3 contains 13 residues. The V gene's germline CDR1 is LNHNV and CDR2 YYDKDF (reference sequence).

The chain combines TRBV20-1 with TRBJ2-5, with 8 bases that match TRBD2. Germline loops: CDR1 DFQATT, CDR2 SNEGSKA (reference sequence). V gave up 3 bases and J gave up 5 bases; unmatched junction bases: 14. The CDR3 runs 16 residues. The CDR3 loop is CSASGSGSLGGETQYF. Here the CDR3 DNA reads TGCAGTGCTAGCGGCAGCGGGAGCCTAGGGGGGGAGACCCAGTACTTC.

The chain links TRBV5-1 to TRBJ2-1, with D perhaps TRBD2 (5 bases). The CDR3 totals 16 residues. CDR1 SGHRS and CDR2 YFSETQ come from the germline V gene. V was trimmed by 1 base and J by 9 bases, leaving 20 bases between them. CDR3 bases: TGCGCCAGCAGCTTGTTGCCCAACACCAACGCGGGTGAGCAGTTCTTC. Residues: CASSLLPNTNAGEQFF.

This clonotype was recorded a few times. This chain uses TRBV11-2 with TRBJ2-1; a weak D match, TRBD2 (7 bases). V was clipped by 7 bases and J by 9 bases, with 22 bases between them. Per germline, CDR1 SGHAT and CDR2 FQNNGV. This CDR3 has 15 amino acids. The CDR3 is CASTQGGAGLGEQFF. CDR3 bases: TGTGCCAGCACCCAAGGGGGAGCGGGATTGGGTGAGCAGTTCTTC.

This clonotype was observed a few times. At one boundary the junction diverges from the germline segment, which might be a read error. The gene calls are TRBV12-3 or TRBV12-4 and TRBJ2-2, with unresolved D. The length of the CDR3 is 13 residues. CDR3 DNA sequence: TGTGCCAGAAGTTGCGGGAACACCGGGGAGCTGTTTTTT. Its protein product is CARSCGNTGELFF.

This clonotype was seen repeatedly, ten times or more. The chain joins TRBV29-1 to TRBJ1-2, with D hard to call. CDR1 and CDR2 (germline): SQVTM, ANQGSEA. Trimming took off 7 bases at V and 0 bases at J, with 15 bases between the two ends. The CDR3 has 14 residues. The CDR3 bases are TGCAGCGCCAACCCGGACCGCGCTAACTATGGCTACACCTTC. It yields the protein CSANPDRANYGYTF.

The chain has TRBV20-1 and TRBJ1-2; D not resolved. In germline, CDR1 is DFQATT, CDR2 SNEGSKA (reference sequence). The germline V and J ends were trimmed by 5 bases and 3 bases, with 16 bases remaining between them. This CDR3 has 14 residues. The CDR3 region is CSAVLPLSHYGYTF. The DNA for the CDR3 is TGCAGTGCTGTTCTACCCCTGTCGCACTATGGCTACACCTTC.

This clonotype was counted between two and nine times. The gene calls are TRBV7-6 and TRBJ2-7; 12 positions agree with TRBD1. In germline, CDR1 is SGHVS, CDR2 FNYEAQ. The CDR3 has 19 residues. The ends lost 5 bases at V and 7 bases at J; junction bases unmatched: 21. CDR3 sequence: CASSTPSGQGAIWSREQYF. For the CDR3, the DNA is TGTGCCAGCAGCACCCCCTCGGGACAGGGGGCGATCTGGTCTAGAGAGCAGTACTTC.

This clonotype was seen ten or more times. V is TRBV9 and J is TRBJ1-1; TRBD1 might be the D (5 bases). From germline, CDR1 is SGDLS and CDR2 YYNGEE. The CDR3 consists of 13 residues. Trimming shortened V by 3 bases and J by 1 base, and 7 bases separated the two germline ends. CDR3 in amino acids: CASSAGPNTEAFF. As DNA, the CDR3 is TGTGCCAGCAGCGCGGGACCGAACACTGAAGCTTTCTTT. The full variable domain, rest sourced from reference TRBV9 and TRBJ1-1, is DSGVTQTPKHLITATGQRVTLRCSPRSGDLSVYWYQQSLDQGLQFLIQYYNGEERAKGNILERFSAQQFPDLHSELNLSSLELGDSALYFCASSAGPNTEAFFGQGTRLTVV.

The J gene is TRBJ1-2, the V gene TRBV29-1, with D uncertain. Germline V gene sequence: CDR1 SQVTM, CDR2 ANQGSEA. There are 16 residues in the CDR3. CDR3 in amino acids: CTSVRPDGDYPYGYTF. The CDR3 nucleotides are TGCACCAGCGTACGCCCCGACGGGGATTACCCCTATGGCTACACCTTC.

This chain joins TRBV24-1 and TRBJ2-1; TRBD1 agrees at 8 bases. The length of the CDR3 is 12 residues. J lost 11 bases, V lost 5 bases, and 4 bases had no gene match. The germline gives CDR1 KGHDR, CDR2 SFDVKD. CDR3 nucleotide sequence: TGTGCCACCAGTGCCCGGACAGGGAAGCAGTTCTTC. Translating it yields CATSARTGKQFF.

CDR3 coding DNA: TGCAGTGCTAGAAAAGGACAGGGAGACACGCAGTATTTT. This translates into CSARKGQGDTQYF. The chain couples TRBV20-1 to TRBJ2-3, with TRBD1 matching over 8 bases. Germline-derived CDR1 and CDR2 are DFQATT and SNEGSKA (reference sequence). With V trimmed by 2 bases and J by 9 bases, 7 bases remained unmatched. The CDR3 runs 13 residues.

In nucleotides, the CDR3 is TGTGCCATCGGGGCAGGGACAGAGACCCAGTACTTC. It codes for CAIGAGTETQYF. V and J are TRBV10-3 and TRBJ2-5, with D perhaps matching TRBD1 or TRBD2 (5 bases each). The CDR3 contains 12 residues. V lost 8 bases and J 4 bases, leaving 11 bases between the germline ends. The germline CDR1 and CDR2 sequences are ENHRY and SYGVKD.

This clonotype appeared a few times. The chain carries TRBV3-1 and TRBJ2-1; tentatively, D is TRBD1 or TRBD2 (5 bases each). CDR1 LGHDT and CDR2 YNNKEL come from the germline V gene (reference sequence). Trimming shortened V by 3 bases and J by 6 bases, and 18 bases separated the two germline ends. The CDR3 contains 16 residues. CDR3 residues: CASSHLLRGRGNEQFF. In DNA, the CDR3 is TGTGCCAGCAGCCATCTTCTAAGGGGTCGGGGCAATGAGCAGTTCTTC.

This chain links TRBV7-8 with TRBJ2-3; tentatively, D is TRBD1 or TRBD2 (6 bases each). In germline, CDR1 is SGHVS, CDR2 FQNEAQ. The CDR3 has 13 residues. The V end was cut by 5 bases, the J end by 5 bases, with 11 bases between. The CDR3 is CASSAGGLDTQYF. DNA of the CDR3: TGTGCCAGCAGCGCCGGGGGCCTAGATACGCAGTATTTT.

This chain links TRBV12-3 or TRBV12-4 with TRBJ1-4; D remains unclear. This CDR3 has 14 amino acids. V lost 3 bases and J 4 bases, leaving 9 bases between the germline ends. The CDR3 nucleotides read TGTGCCAGCAGTTTGGTTATAGATAATGAAAAACTGTTTTTT. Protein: CASSLVIDNEKLFF.

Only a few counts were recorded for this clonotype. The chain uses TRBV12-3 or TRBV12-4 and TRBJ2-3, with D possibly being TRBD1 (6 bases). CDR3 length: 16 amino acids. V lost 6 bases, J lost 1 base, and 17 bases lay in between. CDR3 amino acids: CASSPDRTPGTDTQYF. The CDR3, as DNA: TGTGCCAGCAGCCCTGACAGGACCCCTGGCACAGATACGCAGTATTTT.

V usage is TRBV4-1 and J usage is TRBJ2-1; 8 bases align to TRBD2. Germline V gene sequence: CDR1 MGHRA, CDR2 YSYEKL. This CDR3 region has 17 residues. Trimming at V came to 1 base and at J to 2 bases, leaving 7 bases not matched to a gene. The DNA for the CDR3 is TGCGCCAGCAGCCAAGGAACGACTAGCGCCACCTACAATGAGCAGTTCTTC. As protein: CASSQGTTSATYNEQFF.